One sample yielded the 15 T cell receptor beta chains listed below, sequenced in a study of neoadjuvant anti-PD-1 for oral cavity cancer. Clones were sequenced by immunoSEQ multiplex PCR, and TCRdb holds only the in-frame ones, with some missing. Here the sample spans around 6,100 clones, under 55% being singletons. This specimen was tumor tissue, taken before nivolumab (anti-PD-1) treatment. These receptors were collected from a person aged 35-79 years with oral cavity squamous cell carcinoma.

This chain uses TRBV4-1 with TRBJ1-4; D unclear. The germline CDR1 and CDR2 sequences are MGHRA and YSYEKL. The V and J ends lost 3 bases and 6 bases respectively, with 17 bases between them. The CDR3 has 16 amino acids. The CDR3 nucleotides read TGCGCCAGCAGCCAGGCCACTAAAAGCGGTTATGAAAAACTGTTTTTT. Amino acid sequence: CASSQATKSGYEKLFF.

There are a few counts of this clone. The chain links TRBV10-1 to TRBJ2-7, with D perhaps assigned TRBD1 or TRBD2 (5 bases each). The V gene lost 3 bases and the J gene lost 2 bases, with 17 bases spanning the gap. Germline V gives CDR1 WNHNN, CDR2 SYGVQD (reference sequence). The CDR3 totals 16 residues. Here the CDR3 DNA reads TGCGCCAGCAGTGATTACGCCGGGACCGCCACCTACGAGCAGTACTTC. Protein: CASSDYAGTATYEQYF.

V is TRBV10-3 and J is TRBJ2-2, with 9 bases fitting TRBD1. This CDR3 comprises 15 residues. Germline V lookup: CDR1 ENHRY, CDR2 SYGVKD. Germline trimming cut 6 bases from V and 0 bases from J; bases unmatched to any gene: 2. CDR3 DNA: TGTGCCATCAGCGGGACAGGGACGAACACCGGGGAGCTGTTTTTT. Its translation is CAISGTGTNTGELFF.

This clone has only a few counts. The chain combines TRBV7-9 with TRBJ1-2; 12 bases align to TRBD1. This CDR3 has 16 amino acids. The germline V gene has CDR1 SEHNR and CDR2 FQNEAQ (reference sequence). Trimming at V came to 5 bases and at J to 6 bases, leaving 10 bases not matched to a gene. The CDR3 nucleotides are TGTGCCAGCAGCCACTGGAGGGACAGGGGGCATGATGGCTACACCTTC. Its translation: CASSHWRDRGHDGYTF. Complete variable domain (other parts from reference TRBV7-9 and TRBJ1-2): DTGVSQNPRHKITKRGQNVTFRCDPISEHNRLYWYRQTLGQGPEFLTYFQNEAQLEKSRLLSDRFSAERPKGSFSTLEIQRTEQGDSAMYLCASSHWRDRGHDGYTFGSGTRLTVV.

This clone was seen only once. CDR3: CASSQVPGGPSGYTF. For the CDR3, the DNA is TGCGCCAGCAGCCAAGTTCCGGGGGGACCTAGCGGCTACACCTTC. J is TRBJ1-2 and V is TRBV4-3, with D perhaps matching TRBD1 (5 bases). Germline CDR1 reads LGHNA; CDR2 reads YSLEER. V was pared by 1 base and J by 8 bases, with 17 bases between. This CDR3 is 15 amino acids long.

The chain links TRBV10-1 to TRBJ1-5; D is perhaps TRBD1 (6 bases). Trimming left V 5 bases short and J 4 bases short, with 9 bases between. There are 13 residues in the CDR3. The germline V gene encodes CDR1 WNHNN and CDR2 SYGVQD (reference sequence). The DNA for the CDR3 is TGCGCCAGCAGTCCGGGACAAAATCAGCCCCAGCATTTT. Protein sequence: CASSPGQNQPQHF.

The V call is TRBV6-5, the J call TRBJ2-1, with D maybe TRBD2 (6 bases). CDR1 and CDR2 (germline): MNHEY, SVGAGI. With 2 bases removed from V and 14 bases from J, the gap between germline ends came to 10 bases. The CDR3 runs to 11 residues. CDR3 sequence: CASSYGGEEFF. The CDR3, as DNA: TGTGCCAGCAGTTACGGCGGGGAGGAGTTCTTC.

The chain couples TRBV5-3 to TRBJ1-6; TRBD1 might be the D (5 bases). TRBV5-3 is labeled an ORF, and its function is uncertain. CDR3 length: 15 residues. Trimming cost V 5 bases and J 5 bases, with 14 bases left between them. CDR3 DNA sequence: TGTGCCAGAAGGGATTGCGGGGGGGATAATTCACCCCTCCACTTT. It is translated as CARRDCGGDNSPLHF.

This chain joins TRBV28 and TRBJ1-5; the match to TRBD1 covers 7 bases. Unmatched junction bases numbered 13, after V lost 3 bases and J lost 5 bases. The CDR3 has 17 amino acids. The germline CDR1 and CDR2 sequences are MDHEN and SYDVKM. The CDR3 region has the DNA TGTGCCAGCAGTTTCGCTCCCGGGACAGATCAAGATCAGCCCCAGCATTTT. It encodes CASSFAPGTDQDQPQHF.

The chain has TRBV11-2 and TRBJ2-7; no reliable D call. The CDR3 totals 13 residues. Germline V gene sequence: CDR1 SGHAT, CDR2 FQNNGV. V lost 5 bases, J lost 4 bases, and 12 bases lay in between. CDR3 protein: CASSPTVWYEQYF. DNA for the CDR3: TGTGCCAGCAGCCCCACGGTTTGGTACGAGCAGTACTTC.

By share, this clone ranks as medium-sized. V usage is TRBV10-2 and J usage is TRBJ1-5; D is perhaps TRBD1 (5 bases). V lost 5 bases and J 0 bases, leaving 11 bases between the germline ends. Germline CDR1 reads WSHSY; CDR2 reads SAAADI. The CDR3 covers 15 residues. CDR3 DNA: TGCGCCAGCAGTCCCCGGGACGGTAGCAATCAGCCCCAGCATTTT. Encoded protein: CASSPRDGSNQPQHF.

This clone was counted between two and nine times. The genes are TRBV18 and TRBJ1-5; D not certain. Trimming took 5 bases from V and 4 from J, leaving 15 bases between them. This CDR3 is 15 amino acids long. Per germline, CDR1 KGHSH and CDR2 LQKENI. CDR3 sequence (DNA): TGTGCCAGCTCAGTCGACGGGCCGTGGAATCAGCCCCAGCATTTT. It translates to CASSVDGPWNQPQHF.

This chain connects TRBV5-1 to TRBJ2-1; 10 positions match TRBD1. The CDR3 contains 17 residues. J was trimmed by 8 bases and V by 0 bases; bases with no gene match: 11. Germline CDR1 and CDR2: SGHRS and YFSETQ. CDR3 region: CASSLDFPGTGVDEQFF. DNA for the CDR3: TGCGCCAGCAGCTTGGACTTTCCGGGGACAGGGGTTGATGAGCAGTTCTTC. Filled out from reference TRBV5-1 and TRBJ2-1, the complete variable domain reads KAGVTQTPRYLIKTRGQQVTLSCSPISGHRSVSWYQQTPGQGLQFLFEYFSETQRNKGNFPGRFSGRQFSNSRSEMNVSTLELGDSALYLCASSLDFPGTGVDEQFFGPGTRLTVL.

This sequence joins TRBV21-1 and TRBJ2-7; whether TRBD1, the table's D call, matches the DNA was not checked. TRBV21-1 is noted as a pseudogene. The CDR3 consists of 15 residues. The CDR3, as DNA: TGTGCCAGCGAGGGGGCATGGCAGGGGATGAACGAGCAGTACTTC. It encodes CASEGAWQGMNEQYF.

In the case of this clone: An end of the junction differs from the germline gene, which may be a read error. In nucleotides, the CDR3 is TGCGCCAGCAGCCAAGGGCCGGACTACGAGCAGTACTTC. Residues: CASSQGPDYEQYF. The chain employs TRBV11-2 and TRBJ2-7, with no clear D. Germline loops: CDR1 SGHAT, CDR2 FQNNGV. The CDR3 is 13 residues long. Combining the CDR3 with reference TRBV11-2 and TRBJ2-7 gives the whole variable domain EAGVAQSPRYKIIEKRQSVAFWCNPISGHATLYWYQQILGQGPKLLIQFQNNGVVDDSQLPKDRFSAERLKGVDSTLKIQPAKLEDSAVYLCASSQGPDYEQYFGPGTRLTVT.